The 9 T cell receptor beta chains given below trace back to one sample, sequenced in a study of blood T cell repertoires in COVID-19. Method: immunoSEQ multiplex PCR; TCRdb's copy keeps in-frame clones and lacks some. The data hold 55,000 to 70,000 clones, with 75% to 95% observed a single time. The sample comprised peripheral blood. Receptors were obtained from a man aged 35 to 55 with COVID-19, enrolled during active disease.

The CDR3 region is CASSEVYTTYEQYF. The CDR3 DNA sequence: TGTGCCAGCAGTGAAGTATACACGACCTACGAGCAGTACTTC. The J gene is TRBJ2-7, the V gene TRBV6-1; D is undetermined. This CDR3 contains 14 residues. The V gene's germline CDR1 is MNHNS and CDR2 SASEGT. Trimming pared 1 base from V and 2 bases from J, leaving 9 bases between.

The rearrangement uses TRBV25-1 and TRBJ1-6, with 8 bases lining up with TRBD1. Trimming took 8 bases from V and 5 from J; bases not matched to a gene: 8. Germline assignment: CDR1 MGHDK and CDR2 SYGVNS. The CDR3 spans 15 residues. The CDR3 nucleotides are TGTGCCAGCGGAAAGACAGGGGTGGATAATTCACCCCTCCACTTT. This codes for CASGKTGVDNSPLHF.

The genes are TRBV2 and TRBJ2-1, with 10 bases aligning to TRBD1. Germline CDR1 SNHLY, CDR2 FYNNEI. Trimming removed 8 bases from V and 5 bases from J; junction bases left unmatched: 6. The CDR3 sequence is 14 residues long. CDR3 residues: CASWGQGKDNEQFF. In nucleotides, the CDR3 is TGTGCCAGCTGGGGACAGGGGAAGGACAATGAGCAGTTCTTC.

This chain links TRBV19 with TRBJ2-2; 7 bases align to TRBD2. The CDR3 is 15 residues long. Germline CDR1 is LNHDA and CDR2 is SQIVND (reference sequence). Trimming took 5 bases from V and 1 from J; bases not matched to a gene: 4. For the CDR3, the DNA is TGTGCCAGTAGTTCTTGGGGGGGGAACACCGGGGAGCTGTTTTTT. Its protein product is CASSSWGGNTGELFF. The full variable domain, its missing parts supplied by reference TRBV19 and TRBJ2-2, is DGGITQSPKYLFRKEGQNVTLSCEQNLNHDAMYWYRQDPGQGLRLIYYSQIVNDFQKGDIAEGYSVSREKKESFPLTVTSAQKNPTAFYLCASSSWGGNTGELFFGEGSRLTVL.

This chain joins TRBV5-1 and TRBJ1-1; 9 nucleotides align to TRBD1. The CDR3 length is 14 residues. The V gene's germline CDR1 is SGHRS and CDR2 YFSETQ. J gave up 3 bases and V 3 bases, and 3 bases lay outside the gene matches. The CDR3 spells CASSWDRDDTEAFF. The DNA of the CDR3 is TGCGCCAGCAGCTGGGACAGGGACGACACTGAAGCTTTCTTT.

The CDR3 sequence is CASSSRQRANEKLFF. In DNA form, the CDR3 reads TGTGCCAGCAGCTCCAGACAGCGGGCTAATGAAAAACTGTTTTTT. The rearrangement joins TRBV9 to TRBJ1-4; D might be TRBD1 (5 bases). Trimming stripped 4 bases from V and 3 bases from J, with 13 bases between. The CDR3 consists of 15 residues. In germline, CDR1 is SGDLS, CDR2 YYNGEE.

V is TRBV2 and J is TRBJ2-3, with 7 bases that match TRBD1. V lost 4 bases, J lost 4 bases, and 2 bases stayed unmatched. CDR1 and CDR2 (germline): SNHLY, FYNNEI. This CDR3 comprises 13 residues. This chain's CDR3 is CASSGQGADTQYF. CDR3 sequence (DNA): TGTGCCAGCAGTGGACAGGGAGCAGATACGCAGTATTTT.

This sequence joins TRBV9 and TRBJ1-6, with 9 bases lining up with TRBD1. Unmatched junction bases numbered 10, after V lost 4 bases and J lost 5 bases. The CDR3 covers 17 residues. The germline V gene has CDR1 SGDLS and CDR2 YYNGEE. The CDR3 nucleotides are TGTGCCAGCAGCCCTACTACAGGGGGCGAAGATAATTCACCCCTCCACTTT. Translating it yields CASSPTTGGEDNSPLHF.

This chain connects TRBV19 to TRBJ2-1; TRBD1 aligns across 8 bases. Germline CDR1 reads LNHDA; CDR2 reads SQIVND (reference sequence). The CDR3 has 13 amino acids. V gave up 5 bases and J gave up 6 bases; unmatched junction bases: 3. The chain's CDR3 is CASSGQGGNEQFF. For the CDR3, the DNA is TGTGCCAGTAGTGGACAGGGAGGCAATGAGCAGTTCTTC.